A selection of T cell receptor beta chains follows, all from one sample in a study of early T cells in non-severe SARS-CoV-2 infection. TCRdb passed the 5' RACE reads through MiXCR, listing each CDR3 protein once. This sample has about 61,000 distinct CDR3 sequences, with 12% found just once. This specimen consisted of whole blood, obtained at baseline. These receptors were collected from an adult who was a healthcare worker with PCR-confirmed SARS-CoV-2 infection or an uninfected control (not recorded which). The donor label of this sample is uncertain. Both conserved end residues are part of each CDR3. A D gene is named only where the DNA matches it firmly. Clone size is stated in some rows and not others, as once, few, many or a class when expanded.

v_call	j_call	clone_size	d_call	cdr3_nt	cdr3_aa
TRBV13	TRBJ1-5	few	.	TGTGCCAGCAGCCAAACAAGGGCTCAGCCCCAGCATTTT	CASSQTRAQPQHF
TRBV2	TRBJ2-3	many	.	TGTGCCAGCAGTGATAACAGGCCCACAGATACGCAGTATTTT	CASSDNRPTDTQYF
TRBV3-1	TRBJ2-1	many	TRBD2	TGTGCCAGCAGCCAAGATCTTCCAGCGGGGGGTCCCTACAATGAGCAGTTCTTC	CASSQDLPAGGPYNEQFF
TRBV7-2	TRBJ1-5	few	.	TGTGCCAGCAACGGACAGTTGAATCAGCCCCAGCATTTT	CASNGQLNQPQHF
TRBV6-5	TRBJ2-5	.	.	TGTGCCAGCAGTTACTCGTTCGCCAGTCAAGAGACCCAGTACTTC	CASSYSFASQETQYF
TRBV10-1	TRBJ2-3	few	TRBD1	TGCGCCAGCAGCGTGGGACAGGGAGGCACAGATACGCAGTATTTT	CASSVGQGGTDTQYF
TRBV5-1	TRBJ2-6	.	.	TGCGCCAGCAGCCTTCCTACTGGGGCCAACGTCCTGACTTTC	CASSLPTGANVLTF
TRBV12-3/TRBV12-4	TRBJ1-4	few	TRBD1	TGTGCCAGCAGTTTTGAGGGACAGGGTTTGTTCAAACTGTTTTTT	CASSFEGQGLFKLFF
TRBV6-5	TRBJ1-2	few	.	TGTGCCAGCAGTAAGGGACGGGATGGCTACACCTTC	CASSKGRDGYTF
TRBV29-1	TRBJ1-1	.	TRBD1	TGCAGCGTGATGACAGGGGGCTACACTGAAGCTTTCTTT	CSVMTGGYTEAFF
TRBV7-9	TRBJ2-1	.	TRBD2	TGTGCCAGCAGCTCCTCCCCCTTCGTAGCGGGGGGGTACAATGAGCAGTTCTTC	CASSSSPFVAGGYNEQFF
TRBV7-2	TRBJ2-5	.	TRBD2	TGTGCCAGCAGCCCCGGGACTAGAGGGACCCAGTACTTC	CASSPGTRGTQYF
TRBV12-3/TRBV12-4	TRBJ2-3	few	.	TGTGCCAGCACCTTGACTCCCAGAGATACGCAGTATTTT	CASTLTPRDTQYF
TRBV6-5	TRBJ1-1	.	TRBD1	TGTGCCAGCAGTTACGACAGGGTGTCCACTGAAGCTTTCTTT	CASSYDRVSTEAFF
TRBV6-1	TRBJ2-5	many	TRBD2	TGTGCCAGCAGTGGTGGATTAGCGGGCCCTGAGACCCAGTACTTC	CASSGGLAGPETQYF
TRBV10-3	TRBJ2-5	few	TRBD2	TGTGCCATCAGCGCGGGACTAAGAAAAGAGACCCAGTACTTC	CAISAGLRKETQYF
TRBV7-2	TRBJ2-4	.	TRBD1	TGTGCCAGCAGCTTGAGGACAGGGGTAGCCAAAAACATTCAGTACTTC	CASSLRTGVAKNIQYF
TRBV6-4	TRBJ2-6	.	.	TGTGCCAGCAGTGACAACGGGGTGGCTGGGGCCAACGTCCTGACTTTC	CASSDNGVAGANVLTF
TRBV19	TRBJ1-2	.	.	TGTGCCAGTAGTTTTCTTCACATTACTGATGGCTACACCTTC	CASSFLHITDGYTF
TRBV29-1	TRBJ2-4	.	.	TGCAGCGTTAGATATAAAAACATTCAGTACTTC	CSVRYKNIQYF
TRBV4-1	TRBJ2-1	few	.	TGCGCCAGCAGCCACCCGAAAAAGGCACTGTGGAACAATGAGCAGTTCTTC	CASSHPKKALWNNEQFF
TRBV24-1	TRBJ2-1	few	.	TGTGCCACCAGTGCCAGACAAACCTACAATGAGCAGTTCTTC	CATSARQTYNEQFF